The present T cell receptor (beta chain) was sequenced within a study of early T cells in non-severe SARS-CoV-2 infection. Attached unique molecular identifiers marked individual cDNA molecules. MiXCR, run by TCRdb on the 5' RACE reads, gives a single entry per CDR3 protein. The table lists 35,000 to 55,000 distinct CDR3 sequences, 20% to 25% of them singletons. CDR1 and CDR2 (germline): SQVTM, ANQGSEA. J was trimmed by 4 bases and V by 7 bases; bases with no gene match: 9. The CDR3 contains 13 residues. The source of this sequence is an adult who was a healthcare worker with PCR-confirmed SARS-CoV-2 infection or an uninfected control (not recorded which). Specimen: whole blood, collected at baseline. This sequence joins TRBV29-1 and TRBJ2-7; 8 bases are shared with TRBD1. Written as DNA, the CDR3 is TGCAGCGCACGGACAGGGCCGCCGTACGAGCAGTACTTC. Protein sequence: CSARTGPPYEQYF.